One and the same sample provided the 32 T cell receptor beta chains below, sequenced in a study of regulatory T cells in long-lasting Graves disease. Time point meaning: newly diagnosed GD, antithyroid drugs for less than 3 months. There was RNA extracted from PBMCs, and the TCR library was made from it. According to the study, TCR beta libraries were built with iRepertoire HTBI primers and CDR3-region Arm-PCR. TCRdb called the multiplex PCR reads again in MiXCR, with one record for every CDR3 protein. The profile covers about 540,000 distinct CDR3 sequences, with approximately 15% appearing a single time and more than 8.5% taken by the ten largest. The same specimen was also included in a second study, on T cells in Graves' hyperthyroidism and ophthalmopathy.

The input for sequencing was peripheral blood mononuclear cells (PBMCs), taken at new diagnosis, from a patient treated with antithyroid drugs. The receptors here all came from a man younger than 40 with Graves disease.

This clonotype appeared a few times. The CDR3 here is CASSRDRGGEKLFF. For the CDR3, the DNA is TGTGCCAGCAGCCGGGACAGGGGAGGAGAAAAACTGTTTTTT. This chain joins TRBV13 and TRBJ1-4; 10 bases align to TRBD1. Germline lookup yields CDR1 PRHDT and CDR2 FYEKMQ (reference sequence). Trimming took 5 bases from V and 8 from J; bases not matched to a gene: 5. This CDR3 comprises 14 residues.

This clonotype was detected a few times. This sequence joins TRBV3-1 and TRBJ1-2, with D possibly TRBD1 on 6 matching bases. The CDR3 extends over 20 amino acids. Between the trimmed V and J ends, which lost 0 bases and 3 bases, there was a span of 26 bases. CDR1 LGHDT and CDR2 YNNKEL come from the germline V gene (reference sequence). In nucleotides, the CDR3 is TGTGCCAGCAGCCAAGATGAGATCGGGGACATCTGGGGATCCGACTATGGCTACACCTTC. It encodes CASSQDEIGDIWGSDYGYTF. Based on the CDR3 plus reference TRBV3-1 and TRBJ1-2, the full variable domain is DTAVSQTPKYLVTQMGNDKSIKCEQNLGHDTMYWYKQDSKKFLKIMFSYNNKELIINETVPNRFSPKSPDKAHLNLHINSLELGDSAVYFCASSQDEIGDIWGSDYGYTFGSGTRLTVV.

This clonotype came up many times. The CDR3 region has the DNA TGTGCCACCAGCACTCGGACAGAAATCAATTCACCCCTCCACTTT. Translated: CATSTRTEINSPLHF. The rearrangement joins TRBV15 to TRBJ1-6; D might be TRBD1 (6 bases). CDR1 is LNHNV and CDR2 is YYDKDF in the germline V gene (reference sequence). This CDR3 is built from 15 residues. Trimming shortened V by 4 bases and J by 7 bases, and 14 bases separated the two germline ends.

The DNA for the CDR3 is TGCGCCAGCACACTCCGGGCGGGCACAGATACGCAGTATTTT. Translation: CASTLRAGTDTQYF. This chain uses TRBV10-2 with TRBJ2-3, with D hard to call. Trimming took off 7 bases at V and 1 base at J, with 12 bases between the two ends. Per the germline V gene, CDR1 is WSHSY and CDR2 is SAAADI. This CDR3 spans 14 amino acids.

This clonotype was detected only a few times. The chain has TRBV7-3 and TRBJ2-5; no reliable D call. Germline V CDR1 and CDR2: SGHTA, FQGTGA. The CDR3 extends over 13 amino acids. V was clipped by 9 bases and J by 2 bases, with 13 bases between them. The CDR3 loop reads CASSRNGQETQYF. In DNA, the CDR3 is TGTGCCAGTTCTCGGAACGGACAAGAGACCCAGTACTTC.

The chain recombines TRBV5-1 with TRBJ2-3; 9 bases match TRBD1. Per germline, CDR1 SGHRS and CDR2 YFSETQ. The CDR3 consists of 15 residues. The trim removed 0 bases at V and 4 bases at J, leaving 3 bases unmatched. The chain's CDR3 is CASSLEGTGSDTQYF. The CDR3 region has the DNA TGCGCCAGCAGCTTGGAAGGGACAGGGTCAGATACGCAGTATTTT. The variable domain in full, completed from reference TRBV5-1 and TRBJ2-3, reads KAGVTQTPRYLIKTRGQQVTLSCSPISGHRSVSWYQQTPGQGLQFLFEYFSETQRNKGNFPGRFSGRQFSNSRSEMNVSTLELGDSALYLCASSLEGTGSDTQYFGPGTRLTVL.

This clonotype turned up a few times. This chain joins TRBV6-2 or TRBV6-3 and TRBJ2-1; D call uncertain. The V gene lost 0 bases and the J gene lost 5 bases, with 17 bases spanning the gap. The CDR3 loop spans 17 amino acids. Per the germline V gene, CDR1 is MNHEY and CDR2 is SVGEGT. The CDR3 coding sequence is TGTGCCAGCAGTTACTCGAGATTTGGACCTGGGGACAATGAGCAGTTCTTC. This translates into CASSYSRFGPGDNEQFF.

With respect to this clonotype: A much larger clone differs by one base, so this may be a read error. The CDR3 protein is CASRQEVLAGGNIQYF. As DNA, the CDR3 is TGCGCCAGCAGGCAGGAGGTGCTGGCCGGGGGGAACATTCAGTACTTC. J is TRBJ2-4 and V is TRBV5-1, with 7 bases matching TRBD2. Germline CDR1 reads SGHRS; CDR2 reads YFSETQ. CDR3 length equals 16 residues. V was clipped by 5 bases and J by 7 bases; unmatched bases: 15. Based on the CDR3 plus reference TRBV5-1 and TRBJ2-4, the full variable domain is KAGVTQTPRYLIKTRGQQVTLSCSPISGHRSVSWYQQTPGQGLQFLFEYFSETQRNKGNFPGRFSGRQFSNSRSEMNVSTLELGDSALYLCASRQEVLAGGNIQYFGAGTRLSVL.

This chain connects TRBV5-1 to TRBJ1-6; D might be TRBD1 (5 bases). The CDR3 runs 16 residues. Germline loops: CDR1 SGHRS, CDR2 YFSETQ. V lost 5 bases to trimming and J lost 6 bases, with 18 bases between them. CDR3 coding DNA: TGCGCCAGCAGATCCGATCAGGGCGTCGGTAATTCACCCCTCCACTTT. Its translation is CASRSDQGVGNSPLHF.

This clonotype has more than one count but fewer than ten. The gene calls are TRBV29-1 and TRBJ2-1; D perhaps matches TRBD2 (6 bases). V lost 0 bases and J 4 bases, leaving 34 bases between the germline ends. Germline V lookup: CDR1 SQVTM, CDR2 ANQGSEA. The CDR3 runs 22 residues. The chain's CDR3 is CSVEDPVTPQERGRGTYNEQFF. CDR3 coding DNA: TGCAGCGTTGAAGACCCTGTAACCCCGCAGGAGAGGGGCCGGGGGACTTACAATGAGCAGTTCTTC.

This clonotype has at least ten counts. V and J are TRBV29-1 and TRBJ1-5, with a possible D match to TRBD1 (6 bases). Germline CDR1 SQVTM, CDR2 ANQGSEA. V lost 5 bases and J 5 bases, leaving 19 bases between the germline ends. This CDR3 spans 15 amino acids. The CDR3 bases are TGCAGCGTTCAATCGGGGGCGAACCTCGATCAGCCCCAGCATTTT. It codes for CSVQSGANLDQPQHF.

The J gene is TRBJ2-7, the V gene TRBV12-5, with 7 bases matching TRBD1. The CDR3 is 13 amino acids. Trimming took 6 bases from V and 3 from J; bases not matched to a gene: 5. Germline loops: CDR1 LGHNT, CDR2 FRNRAP. The CDR3 loop reads CASGGRQGYEQYF. CDR3 in DNA: TGTGCTAGTGGGGGCAGACAGGGCTACGAGCAGTACTTC.

This clonotype was found many times. The chain links TRBV6-2 or TRBV6-3 to TRBJ1-6; a possible D gene is TRBD1 (5 bases). The V and J ends lost 4 bases and 7 bases respectively, with 17 bases between them. Germline V CDR1 and CDR2: MNHEY, SVGEGT. The CDR3 spans 16 residues. CDR3 bases: TGTGCCAGCAGTTCTCAGCGGGGCGGGGGGAATTCACCCCTCCACTTT. Amino acids: CASSSQRGGGNSPLHF.

This clonotype was detected many times. The chain uses TRBV12-5 and TRBJ1-1, with unresolved D. The germline V and J ends were trimmed by 5 bases and 2 bases, with 12 bases remaining between them. Germline values: CDR1 LGHNT, CDR2 FRNRAP. The CDR3 has 14 residues. For the CDR3, the DNA is TGTGCTAGTGGTCCTGGACTGTCTAACACTGAAGCTTTCTTT. Translated: CASGPGLSNTEAFF.

This chain uses TRBV7-9 with TRBJ2-6; D might be TRBD1 or TRBD2, each matching 5 bases. This CDR3 has 17 residues. Trimming shortened V by 1 base and J by 0 bases, and 10 bases separated the two germline ends. Germline V gives CDR1 SEHNR, CDR2 FQNEAQ (reference sequence). CDR3 sequence: CASSLGDGSSGANVLTF. The CDR3 region has the DNA TGTGCCAGCAGCTTAGGGGACGGAAGCTCTGGGGCCAACGTCCTGACTTTC.

This clonotype was found many times. The chain couples TRBV13 to TRBJ2-2, with D uncertain. This CDR3 spans 11 amino acids. Germline V gene lookup returns CDR1 PRHDT and CDR2 FYEKMQ (reference sequence). V gave up 5 bases and J gave up 6 bases, with 4 bases separating them. DNA for the CDR3: TGTGCCAGCAGCCGGCCCGGGGAGCTGTTTTTT. Translation: CASSRPGELFF.

This clonotype turned up a few times. The chain links TRBV10-3 to TRBJ1-1; 7 nucleotides line up with TRBD1. With V trimmed by 10 bases and J by 9 bases, 11 bases remained unmatched. The CDR3 sequence is 12 residues long. CDR1 is ENHRY, CDR2 SYGVKD, per germline. This CDR3 is CATGDSHFQAFF. CDR3 bases: TGTGCCACCGGGGACAGCCATTTTCAAGCTTTCTTT.

This clonotype has just a few counts. This rearrangement joins TRBV20-1 to TRBJ2-1, with TRBD2 matching 8 bases. Germline V gene data show CDR1 as DFQATT and CDR2 as SNEGSKA (reference sequence). The CDR3 length is 15 residues. V lost 3 bases and J lost 4; bases outside the gene matches: 8. CDR3 bases: TGCAGTGCTAGCACGGGAGGGCCGGGGTACAATGAGCAGTTCTTC. Protein sequence: CSASTGGPGYNEQFF.

The chain combines TRBV27 with TRBJ1-6, with 8 positions matching TRBD1. Trimming cost V 2 bases and J 0 bases; bases outside gene matches: 3. Germline V gene lookup returns CDR1 MNHEY and CDR2 SMNVEV (reference sequence). The CDR3 spans 17 residues. CDR3 nucleotides: TGTGCCAGCAGTTTAAGGGACAGGAGCTCCTATAATTCACCCCTCCACTTT. Amino acids: CASSLRDRSSYNSPLHF.

This clonotype was seen at least ten times. The genes are TRBV29-1 and TRBJ2-1; a possible D gene is TRBD2 (6 bases). Trimming left V 4 bases short and J 4 bases short, with 20 bases between. Germline V gives CDR1 SQVTM, CDR2 ANQGSEA. The CDR3 runs to 16 residues. CDR3 DNA: TGCAGCGTTGGGCGCTTAGCGACCGGGGGTTACAATGAGCAGTTCTTC. Its translation: CSVGRLATGGYNEQFF.

This clonotype was seen at least ten times. The chain employs TRBV27 and TRBJ2-1, with 8 bases fitting TRBD2. CDR1 and CDR2 from the germline V gene are MNHEY and SMNVEV (reference sequence). The V and J ends lost 0 bases and 7 bases, in that order; junction bases with no gene match: 8. This CDR3 region has 16 residues. CDR3 region: CASSLSTGGPRNEQFF. Written as DNA, the CDR3 is TGTGCCAGCAGTTTATCGACGGGAGGGCCGCGGAATGAGCAGTTCTTC.

This clonotype was found many times. This rearrangement joins TRBV11-3 to TRBJ2-2; TRBD1 aligns across 8 bases. Germline trimming cut 1 base from V and 4 bases from J; bases unmatched to any gene: 5. Germline CDR1 and CDR2: SGHNT and YENEEA. This CDR3 region has 16 residues. CDR3 region: CASSLADRASTGELFF. In DNA, the CDR3 is TGTGCCAGCAGCTTAGCGGACAGGGCCTCCACCGGGGAGCTGTTTTTT.

Points on this clonotype: A much larger clone is a single base away; this may be a read error. This chain uses TRBV12-3 or TRBV12-4 with TRBJ1-1; a possible D gene is TRBD1 (5 bases). The CDR3 consists of 13 residues. The CDR3 region has the DNA TGTGCCGGCAGTTTCCAGGGAGGGACTGAAGCTTTCTTT. This encodes CAGSFQGGTEAFF.

The CDR3 region has the DNA TGTGCCATCAGTTACTCAGGAGGCACTCGTTATGGCTACACCTTC. It yields the protein CAISYSGGTRYGYTF. V usage is TRBV10-3 and J usage is TRBJ1-2; D unresolved. This CDR3 region has 15 residues. CDR1 and CDR2 from the germline V gene are ENHRY and SYGVKD. V shed 5 bases and J shed 5 bases, with 18 bases lying between them.

This clonotype was counted ten times or more. V and J are TRBV20-1 and TRBJ2-1, with D uncertain. V gave up 2 bases and J gave up 0 bases, with 11 bases separating them. The CDR3 totals 15 residues. The germline gives CDR1 DFQATT, CDR2 SNEGSKA (reference sequence). CDR3 amino acids: CSARRYQSSYNEQFF. The DNA for the CDR3 is TGCAGTGCTAGACGTTACCAGAGCTCCTACAATGAGCAGTTCTTC.

The chain joins TRBV5-5 to TRBJ2-3; TRBD1 or TRBD2 may be the D gene (5 bases each). The length of the CDR3 is 16 residues. Trimming removed 3 bases from V and 0 bases from J, with 14 bases in between. Germline V lookup: CDR1 SGHKS, CDR2 YYEKEE (reference sequence). This CDR3 is CASSWGQRTSTDTQYF. For the CDR3, the DNA is TGTGCCAGCAGCTGGGGCCAGCGGACTAGCACAGATACGCAGTATTTT.

This clonotype was seen many times. V and J are TRBV30 and TRBJ2-7, with a weak D call TRBD2 (6 bases). V lost 3 bases and J lost 3, with 12 bases in between. The CDR3 is 13 amino acids. From germline, CDR1 is GTSNPN and CDR2 SVGIG (reference sequence). CDR3 nucleotide sequence: TGTGCCTGGAGCAGGATGGAGGGCTACGAGCAGTACTTC. This encodes CAWSRMEGYEQYF.

The table lists this clonotype with many counts. This sequence joins TRBV27 and TRBJ2-1; tentatively, D is TRBD1 or TRBD2 (5 bases each). CDR3 length: 15 amino acids. Germline loops: CDR1 MNHEY, CDR2 SMNVEV (reference sequence). Trimming took off 7 bases at V and 6 bases at J, with 19 bases between the two ends. The CDR3 DNA reads as TGTGCCAGCACCACCCGGGACCCCCGGGCCAATGAGCAGTTCTTC. This sequence encodes CASTTRDPRANEQFF.

Many counts were recorded for this clonotype. This chain connects TRBV29-1 to TRBJ2-5; no reliable D call. Per germline, CDR1 SQVTM and CDR2 ANQGSEA. The V end was cut by 3 bases, the J end by 1 base, with 12 bases between. This CDR3 contains 14 residues. CDR3 region: CSVDSRRPQETQYF. The CDR3 DNA follows: TGCAGCGTTGACAGCCGGCGGCCCCAAGAGACCCAGTACTTC.

This clonotype was recorded many times. The V call is TRBV20-1, the J call TRBJ2-3; D is perhaps TRBD2 (6 bases). CDR1 and CDR2 from the germline V gene are DFQATT and SNEGSKA (reference sequence). The V end was cut by 5 bases, the J end by 5 bases, with 20 bases between. There are 15 residues in the CDR3. CDR3 in amino acids: CSAGPPGLSGDTQYF. The CDR3 DNA sequence: TGCAGTGCTGGGCCCCCGGGACTTAGTGGAGATACGCAGTATTTT.

The chain recombines TRBV4-1 with TRBJ2-3, with D possibly matching TRBD1 (6 bases). The germline V gene has CDR1 MGHRA and CDR2 YSYEKL. Between the trimmed V and J ends, which lost 0 bases and 0 bases, there was a span of 13 bases. The CDR3 contains 17 residues. The CDR3 sequence: CASSQEATGSSTDTQYF. CDR3 nucleotides: TGCGCCAGCAGCCAAGAGGCCACAGGGTCGAGCACAGATACGCAGTATTTT.

A few counts support this clonotype. V gene TRBV28 combines with J gene TRBJ1-3; a weak D match, TRBD1 (6 bases). This CDR3 contains 13 residues. Germline V lookup: CDR1 MDHEN, CDR2 SYDVKM. The V end lost 5 bases, the J end lost 6 bases, and 11 bases lay between the germline ends. The DNA of the CDR3 is TGTGCCAGCAGTCCGGGGGGCGAAAACACCATATATTTT. Amino acids: CASSPGGENTIYF.